This T cell receptor beta chain originates from a study of tumor T cells in aggressive B-cell lymphoma. This CDR3 has 13 residues. From germline, CDR1 is SGHNT and CDR2 YYREEE (reference sequence). Trimming took 5 bases from V and 3 from J, leaving 11 bases between them. Sequencing was performed with immunoSEQ multiplex PCR; in TCRdb, only in-frame clones are kept and a portion is missing. The profile shows about 3,600 clones, 86% of them singletons. This sequence originates from an adult with diffuse large B cell lymphoma. Sample: tumor tissue. The rearrangement links TRBV5-4 to TRBJ1-2; D might be TRBD1 (6 bases). The CDR3 is CASRSSGDYGYTF. For the CDR3, the DNA is TGTGCCAGCAGGTCCTCAGGGGACTATGGCTACACCTTC.